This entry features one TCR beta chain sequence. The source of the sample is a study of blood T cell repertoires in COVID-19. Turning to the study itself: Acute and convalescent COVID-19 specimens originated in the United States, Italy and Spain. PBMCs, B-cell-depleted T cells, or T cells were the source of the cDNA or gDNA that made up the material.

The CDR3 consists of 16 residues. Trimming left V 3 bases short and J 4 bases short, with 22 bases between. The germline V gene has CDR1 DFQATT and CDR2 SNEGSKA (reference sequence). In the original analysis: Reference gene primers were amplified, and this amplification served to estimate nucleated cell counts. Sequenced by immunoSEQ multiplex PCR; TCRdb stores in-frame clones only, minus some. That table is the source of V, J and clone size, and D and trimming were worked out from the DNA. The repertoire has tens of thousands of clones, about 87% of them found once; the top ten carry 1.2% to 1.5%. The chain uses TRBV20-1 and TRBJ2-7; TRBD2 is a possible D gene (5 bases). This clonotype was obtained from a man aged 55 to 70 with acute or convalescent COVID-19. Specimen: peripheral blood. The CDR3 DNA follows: TGCAGTGCTAGTGCACCCCTTAGCGTTCCGGGTTACGAGCAGTACTTC. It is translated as CSASAPLSVPGYEQYF.